This T cell receptor (beta chain) was found in a study of T cells in Graves' hyperthyroidism and ophthalmopathy (dated by TCRdb to about 2019). For the study in its entirety: Peripheral blood samples were taken at the time of initial diagnosis, prior to any treatment. The 90 or so discovery patients were randomly split 7:3 into training and test sets. After sampling, hyperthyroidism patients received methimazole starting at 30 mg daily, and ophthalmopathy patients received high-dose intravenous methylprednisolone. In addition, the study compared T-cell repertoires in thyroid tissue and in blood from a handful of Graves' hyperthyroidism patients. Whether ophthalmopathy could be predicted prospectively was tested in an independent validation cohort made up of 18 to 20 hyperthyroidism patients plus 17 patients who later progressed to ophthalmopathy. To identify distinguishing TCR V-J signatures, a discovery cohort of around 98 patients was used, comprising approximately 40 with Graves' ophthalmopathy and roughly 60 with stable Graves' hyperthyroidism. According to the paper, TCR Vbeta CDR3 sequencing was carried out on approximately 140 peripheral blood samples, which came from under 50 ophthalmopathy, around 75 hyperthyroidism and around 17 progressor patients.

Graves' hyperthyroidism was defined as stable when no progression to ophthalmopathy occurred over 18 months of follow-up. Hyperthyroidism patients were newly diagnosed, had a disease duration of under 2 months, and were aged 18 to 65 years. Any patient with an uncontrolled infection, another autoimmune disease, pregnancy or lactation was excluded. Diagnoses were based on clinical symptoms, serum thyroxine and TRAb, thyroid ultrasound and orbital computed tomography. PBMCs were isolated from about 9.2 ml of fresh peripheral blood by Ficoll-Paque density gradient centrifugation. Total RNA was extracted using Trizol reagent, and RNA quality was assessed on an Agilent 2100 Bioanalyzer. TCR beta CDR3 regions were amplified from RNA transcripts. The first round of RT-PCR for the TCR CDR3 was performed with the HTBI primer set and the Qiagen OneStep RT-PCR kit. Libraries were constructed in a second round of multiplex PCR, after which size selection and purification were performed. The libraries were sequenced on an Illumina HiSeq2000 using paired-end 100 bp reads. Per the source publication's procedure: SOAPnuke was used to process the raw data, removing reads that contained adapters or uncalled bases, had a mean Phred below 15, or lacked an exact match to the constant primer or identifier. COPE v1.2.5 was used to merge the high-quality paired reads, and each unique nucleotide sequence was defined as a clonotype. MiTCR v1.1 was used to align clonotypes to the IMGT TRBV, TRBD and TRBJ reference segments. Only V-J combinations with frequency above 0.0001, covering roughly 99% of repertoires, were analysed. A TCS score was defined as the ratio of F50 (clonal expansion) to E x V (chaos), with BLOSUM62-based TCRdist applied between CDR3 peptides within each V-J. Welch's t-statistics and random forest reduced roughly 530 V-J features to 13, which were used in a naive Bayes classifier (R e1071). The public reads were reanalyzed by TCRdb: fastp trimming at Q25, MiXCR alignment, in-frame beta chains only. All rows with the same CDR3 protein become a single entry with the most common DNA and genes. These V and J calls originate from TCRdb's pipeline instead of the authors' own analysis. In all, the sample holds about 560,000 distinct CDR3 sequences, and over 15% of those were seen once. The ten top clones hold around a sixth of the sample.

Notes on this clonotype: Its antigen is still unknown. No much larger clonotype is one base removed from it; base qualities were not supplied.

The investigation overall reported the following: A model built on a 13 V-J signature distinguished ophthalmopathy from stable hyperthyroidism, reaching 85% to 90% sensitivity and around 81% specificity in cross-validation and 80%/75% in testing. No statistical method was used to set the sample size in advance, and investigators knew the group allocation. In validation, the model predicted progression to ophthalmopathy a median of 6.5 months before onset, with roughly 70% sensitivity and nearly 75% specificity. Most expanded thyroid clonotypes (frequency above 0.001) were also detected in blood, a finding suggesting that blood repertoires may reflect thyroid immune responses.

According to the germline V gene (reference sequence), CDR1 reads MNHNY and CDR2 reads SVGAGI. Germline trimming: 2 bases from V, 6 bases from J; junction bases outside gene matches: 4. Including cysteine and phenylalanine, the CDR3 has 15 amino acids. CDR3 DNA only is kept here, 45 bases in frame from base 1. The rearranged segments are TRBV6-6 and TRBJ2-2, with 9 bases matching TRBD2. The TCR comes from a woman aged 18-29 years with Graves' hyperthyroidism. The sequencing input was blood. The CDR3 region reads CASSYRTSDAGELFF. The bases read TGTGCCAGCAGTTACCGGACTAGCGATGCCGGGGAGCTGTTTTTT.